This entry lists 19 T cell receptor beta chains sequenced from one sample in a study of T cell responses to AZD1222 COVID-19 vaccine. Profiled with immunoSEQ multiplex PCR; TCRdb holds only in-frame clones, not every one. Of 77,000 or so clones listed, 92% are singletons. The source was peripheral blood, collected on day 0 of MenACWY control vaccination. The receptors stem from an adult in good health.

V is TRBV28 and J is TRBJ1-5; D not certain. Trimming shortened V by 5 bases and J by 0 bases, and 8 bases separated the two germline ends. The germline CDR1 and CDR2 sequences are MDHEN and SYDVKM. The CDR3 contains 14 residues. CDR3 nucleotide sequence: TGTGCCAGCAGTCCTAGTTATAGCAATCAGCCCCAGCATTTT. Amino acids: CASSPSYSNQPQHF. Filled out from reference TRBV28 and TRBJ1-5, the complete variable domain reads DVKVTQSSRYLVKRTGEKVFLECVQDMDHENMFWYRQDPGLGLRLIYFSYDVKMKEKGDIPEGYSVSREKKERFSLILESASTNQTSMYLCASSPSYSNQPQHFGDGTRLSIL.

The chain uses TRBV30 and TRBJ2-7; a weak D match, TRBD1 (7 bases). In germline, CDR1 is GTSNPN, CDR2 SVGIG (reference sequence). The V and J ends lost 0 bases and 2 bases respectively, with 17 bases between them. CDR3 length: 16 residues. The CDR3 sequence: CAWSVLQGTQAYEQYF. In nucleotides, the CDR3 is TGTGCCTGGAGTGTCCTACAGGGGACTCAAGCCTACGAGCAGTACTTC. The full variable domain, completed using reference TRBV30 and TRBJ2-7, is SQTIHQWPATLVQPVGSPLSLECTVEGTSNPNLYWYRQAAGRGLQLLFYSVGIGQISSEVPQNLSASRPQDRQFILSSKKLLLSDSGFYLCAWSVLQGTQAYEQYFGPGTRLTVT.

This clone appeared a single time. This rearrangement joins TRBV28 to TRBJ1-4; 9 nucleotides agree with TRBD1. Germline-derived CDR1 and CDR2 are MDHEN and SYDVKM. The CDR3 consists of 17 residues. V gave up 5 bases and J gave up 5 bases; unmatched junction bases: 12. The CDR3, as DNA: TGTGCCAGCAGTCCCCGACCCGGGACAGGGCAAAATGAAAAACTGTTTTTT. Translated, it gives CASSPRPGTGQNEKLFF.

In nucleotides, the CDR3 is TGTGCCAGCAGCTCCGGGTGGGGCGGACAAGAGACCCAGTACTTC. Translating gives CASSSGWGGQETQYF. V and J are TRBV9 and TRBJ2-5; TRBD1 is a possible D gene (5 bases). CDR3 size: 15 residues. CDR1 SGDLS and CDR2 YYNGEE come from the germline V gene. V dropped 4 bases and J dropped 2 bases, with 15 bases sitting between them. Based on the CDR3 plus reference TRBV9 and TRBJ2-5, the full variable domain is DSGVTQTPKHLITATGQRVTLRCSPRSGDLSVYWYQQSLDQGLQFLIQYYNGEERAKGNILERFSAQQFPDLHSELNLSSLELGDSALYFCASSSGWGGQETQYFGPGTRLLVL.

This sequence joins TRBV27 and TRBJ1-2; 11 positions match TRBD1. Trimming cost V 6 bases and J 7 bases; bases outside gene matches: 7. There are 14 residues in the CDR3. The V gene's germline CDR1 is MNHEY and CDR2 SMNVEV (reference sequence). CDR3 amino acids: CASSRDRGLFGYTF. In nucleotides, the CDR3 is TGTGCCAGCAGCCGGGACAGGGGGTTATTTGGCTACACCTTC.

The chain has TRBV7-2 and TRBJ1-4; TRBD1 aligns across 12 bases. The CDR3 is 17 amino acids. CDR1 and CDR2 (germline): SGHTA, FQGNSA. Losses at the gene ends were 5 bases for V and 3 bases for J; bases not matched to a gene: 7. Here the CDR3 reads CASSRKGQGASNEKLFF. CDR3 bases: TGTGCCAGCAGCCGCAAGGGACAGGGGGCATCTAATGAAAAACTGTTTTTT.

The rearrangement uses TRBV10-3 and TRBJ2-7; 7 nucleotides agree with TRBD1. Unmatched junction bases numbered 8, after V lost 5 bases and J lost 7 bases. This CDR3 is 13 amino acids long. The germline V gene has CDR1 ENHRY and CDR2 SYGVKD. Here the CDR3 reads CAISLGTDLEQYF. The DNA of the CDR3 is TGTGCCATCAGTTTAGGGACAGACCTAGAGCAGTACTTC.

The sample holds one count of this clone. The chain combines TRBV30 with TRBJ2-1; no reliable D call. Germline-derived CDR1 and CDR2 are GTSNPN and SVGIG (reference sequence). Trimming stripped 4 bases from V and 5 bases from J, with 9 bases between. CDR3 size: 12 residues. The CDR3 bases are TGTGCCTGGACACGCACTAACAATGAGCAGTTCTTC. Protein sequence: CAWTRTNNEQFF.

The chain combines TRBV28 with TRBJ2-3; TRBD2 matches 9 bases. Germline V CDR1 and CDR2: MDHEN, SYDVKM. The junction had 12 bases not matched to a gene; V was cut back by 3 bases and J by 2 bases. The CDR3 has 18 residues. This CDR3 reads CASSFLLRLAEDTDTQYF. The DNA for the CDR3 is TGTGCCAGCAGTTTCCTCCTAAGACTAGCGGAGGACACAGATACGCAGTATTTT.

This clone is medium-sized within its sample. The chain recombines TRBV4-3 with TRBJ1-2; 8 bases are a match to TRBD1. J was trimmed by 5 bases and V by 0 bases; bases with no gene match: 11. The CDR3 loop spans 17 amino acids. Germline V CDR1 and CDR2: LGHNA, YSLEER. Written as DNA, the CDR3 is TGCGCCAGCAGCCAAGACACAACAGGGGGAAGGCGGTATGGCTACACCTTC. Its protein product is CASSQDTTGGRRYGYTF.

The rearrangement joins TRBV27 to TRBJ1-3; a weak D match, TRBD1 (5 bases). Germline V gives CDR1 MNHEY, CDR2 SMNVEV (reference sequence). Trimming removed 5 bases from V and 0 bases from J, with 8 bases in between. The CDR3 runs to 14 residues. CDR3 nucleotides: TGTGCCAGCAGTGGAGACAGCTCTGGAAACACCATATATTTT. This codes for CASSGDSSGNTIYF.

The table lists this clone with a few counts. The rearrangement uses TRBV11-3 and TRBJ2-2; 8 positions match TRBD1. The CDR3 is 16 residues long. CDR1 is SGHNT, CDR2 YENEEA, per germline. V trimming: 1 base; J trimming: 4 bases; junction bases outside the gene matches: 5. The CDR3 sequence is CASSLGQGSGTGELFF. The CDR3 region has the DNA TGTGCCAGCAGCTTAGGACAGGGGTCCGGCACCGGGGAGCTGTTTTTT.

The V call is TRBV7-9, the J call TRBJ2-3; D gene uncertain. Trimming took 1 base from V and 6 from J, leaving 2 bases between them. Germline V lookup: CDR1 SEHNR, CDR2 FQNEAQ (reference sequence). The CDR3 contains 11 residues. The CDR3, as DNA: TGTGCCAGCAGCTTAGAGGATACGCAGTATTTT. Amino acids: CASSLEDTQYF.

The chain links TRBV6-5 to TRBJ1-5; no clear D gene. CDR1 and CDR2 (germline): MNHEY, SVGAGI. This CDR3 region has 13 residues. The V and J ends lost 0 bases and 6 bases respectively, with 6 bases between them. This CDR3 reads CASSYSRVQPQHF. Here the CDR3 DNA reads TGTGCCAGCAGTTACTCAAGGGTTCAGCCCCAGCATTTT.

V and J are TRBV28 and TRBJ1-2; D is undetermined. CDR3 length: 12 amino acids. V was pared by 2 bases and J by 10 bases, with 11 bases between. Germline CDR1 reads MDHEN; CDR2 reads SYDVKM. The CDR3 here is CASSLLQVDYTF. CDR3 DNA sequence: TGTGCCAGCAGTTTACTTCAGGTTGACTACACCTTC.

The chain uses TRBV12-3 or TRBV12-4 and TRBJ1-2, with no clear D. The CDR3 is 13 amino acids. The V and J ends lost 6 bases and 1 base respectively, with 9 bases between them. The CDR3 coding sequence is TGTGCCAGCAGCTTACAGAGTAACTATGGCTACACCTTC. This sequence encodes CASSLQSNYGYTF.

This chain connects TRBV6-5 to TRBJ2-7; 7 nucleotides line up with TRBD1. Trimming took 9 bases from V and 0 from J; bases not matched to a gene: 8. The germline CDR1 and CDR2 sequences are MNHEY and SVGAGI. The CDR3 has 14 residues. CDR3 amino acids: CASVERGRSYEQYF. The CDR3 DNA sequence: TGTGCCAGTGTAGAGAGGGGGCGCTCCTACGAGCAGTACTTC.

The gene calls are TRBV18 and TRBJ2-7, with D hard to call. The CDR3 spans 14 residues. V was pared by 3 bases and J by 0 bases, with 9 bases between. The germline gives CDR1 KGHSH, CDR2 LQKENI. CDR3 in amino acids: CASSPNDSSYEQYF. DNA of the CDR3: TGTGCCAGCTCACCTAATGATAGCTCCTACGAGCAGTACTTC.

The gene calls are TRBV18 and TRBJ2-5; 10 bases match TRBD2. CDR3 size: 18 residues. Germline CDR1 and CDR2: KGHSH and LQKENI. The junction had 8 bases not matched to a gene; V was cut back by 1 base and J by 0 bases. The CDR3 region has the DNA TGTGCCAGCTCACCACGGCCTACTAGCGGGGCCTACCAAGAGACCCAGTACTTC. Its protein product is CASSPRPTSGAYQETQYF.